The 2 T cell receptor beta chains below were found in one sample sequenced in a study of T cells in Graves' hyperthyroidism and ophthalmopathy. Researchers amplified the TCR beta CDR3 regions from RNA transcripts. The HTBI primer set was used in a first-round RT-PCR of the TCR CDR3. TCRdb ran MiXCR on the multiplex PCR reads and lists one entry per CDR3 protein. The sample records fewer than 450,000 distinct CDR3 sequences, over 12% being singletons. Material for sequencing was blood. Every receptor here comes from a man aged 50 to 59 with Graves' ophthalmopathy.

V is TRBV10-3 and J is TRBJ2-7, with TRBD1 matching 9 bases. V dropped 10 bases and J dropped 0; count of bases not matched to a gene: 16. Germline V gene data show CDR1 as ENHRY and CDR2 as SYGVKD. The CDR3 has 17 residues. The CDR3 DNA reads TGTGCCACCGTGACCCGGGACAGGGTTACAAGCTCCTACGAGCAGTACTTC. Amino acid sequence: CATVTRDRVTSSYEQYF.

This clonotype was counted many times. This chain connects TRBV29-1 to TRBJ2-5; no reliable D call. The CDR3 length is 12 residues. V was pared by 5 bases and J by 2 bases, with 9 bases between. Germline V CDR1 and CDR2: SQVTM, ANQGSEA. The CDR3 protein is CSVSVEQETQYF. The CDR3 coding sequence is TGCAGCGTTAGCGTGGAGCAAGAGACCCAGTACTTC.